A selection of T cell receptor beta chains follows, all from one sample in a study of T cell clones after liver transplantation. The assay was immunoSEQ multiplex PCR, and TCRdb's table has in-frame clones only and misses some. The data show 65,000 to 80,000 clones, about four fifths seen once. Material: CD4+ T cells from blood, obtained before liver transplant. These receptors originate from a human donor who received a liver transplant. Each CDR3 is given with its conserved first and last residue. The D gene is left open where the match is weak. Clone size is not always given. Where it is, it says once, few, many or a class for expanded clones.

cdr3_length | j_call | v_call | clone_size | d_call | cdr3_aa | cdr3_nt
15 | TRBJ2-2 | TRBV28 | . | . | CASSELRSGSRELFF | TGTGCCAGCAGTGAGCTACGGTCAGGGTCTCGGGAGCTGTTTTTT
14 | TRBJ1-3 | TRBV5-1 | . | TRBD1 | CASSSWTGRNTIYF | TGCGCCAGCAGCTCGTGGACAGGAAGAAACACCATATATTTT
17 | TRBJ1-5 | TRBV7-2 | . | . | CASSPGRSFRGNQPQHF | TGTGCCAGCAGCCCGGGACGTTCGTTTCGGGGCAATCAGCCCCAGCATTTT
14 | TRBJ2-5 | TRBV6-6 | . | . | CASSYSYRQETQYF | TGTGCCAGCAGTTACTCGTACAGACAAGAGACCCAGTACTTC
13 | TRBJ2-1 | TRBV6-4 | once | . | CASSPPEGGEQFF | TGTGCCAGCAGTCCCCCTGAGGGAGGTGAGCAGTTCTTC
13 | TRBJ1-2 | TRBV19 | . | . | CASYTFGGYGYTF | TGTGCCAGTTATACCTTTGGCGGCTATGGCTACACCTTC
14 | TRBJ2-7 | TRBV6-1 | . | TRBD1 | CASSVGQGSYEQYF | TGTGCCAGCAGTGTAGGACAGGGGTCCTACGAGCAGTACTTC
16 | TRBJ2-3 | TRBV4-2 | . | . | CASSQEGRSSTDTQYF | TGTGCCAGCAGCCAAGAGGGGCGGTCTAGCACAGATACGCAGTATTTT
15 | TRBJ2-1 | TRBV4-3 | few | . | CASSQGDRPSLGQFF | TGCGCCAGCAGCCAAGGGGATAGGCCTTCTCTGGGGCAGTTCTTC
14 | TRBJ2-7 | TRBV18 | once | . | CASSPPSVPYEQYF | TGTGCCAGCTCACCACCTTCCGTGCCGTACGAGCAGTACTTC
11 | TRBJ1-2 | TRBV20-1 | . | TRBD1 | CSALTGYGYTF | TGCAGTGCTTTGACAGGGTATGGCTACACCTTC
14 | TRBJ2-5 | TRBV9 | . | . | CASSVSGYQETQYF | TGTGCCAGCAGCGTATCGGGGTACCAAGAGACCCAGTACTTC
15 | TRBJ1-2 | TRBV18 | medium-sized | TRBD1 | CASSERTGGRDGYTF | TGTGCCAGCTCAGAACGGACAGGGGGCAGGGATGGCTACACCTTC
14 | TRBJ2-7 | TRBV5-1 | once | TRBD1 | CASSKSGTVYEQYF | TGCGCCAGCAGCAAATCCGGGACAGTCTACGAGCAGTACTTC
12 | TRBJ1-5 | TRBV7-9 | . | . | CASSSSGQPQHF | TGTGCCAGCAGCTCTAGCGGTCAGCCCCAGCATTTT
14 | TRBJ1-2 | TRBV7-8 | . | . | CASSVDRPPYGYTF | TGTGCCAGCAGCGTAGACAGGCCACCTTATGGCTACACCTTC
15 | TRBJ2-5 | TRBV18 | . | . | CASSPRWGADETQYF | TGTGCCAGCTCACCAAGATGGGGGGCGGACGAGACCCAGTACTTC
15 | TRBJ2-1 | TRBV5-4 | . | TRBD2 | CASSSRLAGANEQFF | TGTGCCAGCAGCTCAAGACTAGCGGGAGCCAATGAGCAGTTCTTC
13 | TRBJ2-7 | TRBV5-1 | . | TRBD2 | CASSLSSGRRQYF | TGCGCCAGCAGCTTGTCTAGCGGGAGAAGGCAGTACTTC
13 | TRBJ1-5 | TRBV19 | . | TRBD1 | CASRTGRNQPQHF | TGTGCCAGTAGGACAGGGCGGAATCAGCCCCAGCATTTT
14 | TRBJ2-7 | TRBV6-1 | . | . | CASSPGHFSYEQYF | TGTGCCAGCAGCCCCGGACACTTCTCCTACGAGCAGTACTTC
20 | TRBJ2-1 | TRBV19 | medium-sized | TRBD2 | CASSRGTFPGLAFSYNEQFF | TGTGCCAGTAGTAGGGGGACTTTCCCCGGACTAGCGTTCTCCTACAATGAGCAGTTCTTC
13 | TRBJ1-5 | TRBV6-5 | once | TRBD1 | CASAGQINQPQHF | TGTGCCAGCGCGGGACAGATTAATCAGCCCCAGCATTTT
16 | TRBJ1-4 | TRBV7-2 | . | . | CASTPQAAGTGEKLFF | TGTGCCAGCACCCCGCAAGCCGCAGGGACTGGCGAAAAACTGTTTTTT
16 | TRBJ2-6 | TRBV7-8 | . | . | CASSYRGYSGANVLTF | TGTGCCAGCAGCTACCGGGGCTACTCTGGGGCCAACGTCCTGACTTTC
13 | TRBJ2-5 | TRBV6-5 | few | . | CASKRDTQETQYF | TGTGCCAGCAAACGGGACACACAAGAGACCCAGTACTTC
13 | TRBJ1-1 | TRBV13 | once | . | CASSWDRSTEAFF | TGTGCCAGCAGCTGGGACCGATCCACTGAAGCTTTCTTT
16 | TRBJ2-7 | TRBV5-6 | . | TRBD2 | CASSSLSGRRGYEQYF | TGTGCCAGCAGCTCTCTTAGCGGGAGAAGAGGATACGAGCAGTACTTC
14 | TRBJ1-2 | TRBV6-1 | . | . | CASSEGAAGNGYTF | TGTGCCAGCAGTGAAGGAGCGGCGGGGAATGGCTACACCTTC
14 | TRBJ2-3 | TRBV19 | few | TRBD2 | CASSTSGTADTQYF | TGTGCCAGTTCGACTAGCGGGACGGCAGATACGCAGTATTTT
15 | TRBJ1-2 | TRBV14 | . | TRBD1 | CASSLRGQALYGYTF | TGTGCCAGCAGCCTCCGAGGACAGGCTTTATATGGCTACACCTTC
14 | TRBJ2-5 | TRBV6-6 | . | . | CASSQGRLDETQYF | TGTGCCAGCAGTCAGGGGCGTTTGGACGAGACCCAGTACTTC
15 | TRBJ2-5 | TRBV5-1 | . | . | CASSLTGPGQETQYF | TGCGCCAGCAGCTTGACAGGGCCTGGGCAAGAGACCCAGTACTTC
13 | TRBJ2-7 | TRBV14 | few | . | CASSRLQGSEQYF | TGTGCCAGCAGCCGCCTACAGGGCTCCGAGCAGTACTTC
16 | TRBJ1-4 | TRBV5-1 | . | . | CASSLGRQRVNEKLFF | TGCGCCAGCAGCTTGGGGCGCCAGAGAGTGAATGAAAAACTGTTTTTT
17 | TRBJ1-6 | TRBV5-1 | . | TRBD1 | CASSLGTTGTDNSPLHF | TGCGCCAGCAGCTTGGGGACGACAGGGACCGATAATTCACCCCTCCACTTT
13 | TRBJ1-2 | TRBV6-5 | once | . | CASSYGREDGYTF | TGTGCCAGCAGTTACGGGAGGGAGGATGGCTACACCTTC
14 | TRBJ1-1 | TRBV15 | . | . | CATSRAGPNTEAFF | TGTGCCACCAGCAGAGCGGGACCGAACACTGAAGCTTTCTTT
15 | TRBJ2-3 | TRBV5-1 | . | TRBD2 | CASSSLAGGTDTQYF | TGCGCCAGCAGCTCCCTAGCGGGAGGTACAGATACGCAGTATTTT
18 | TRBJ2-2 | TRBV27 | many | . | CASSLSGTARLLTGELFF | TGTGCCAGCAGTTTATCGGGAACGGCCCGTTTACTCACCGGGGAGCTGTTTTTT
14 | TRBJ2-3 | TRBV2 | once | TRBD1 | CASRLGQGTDTQYF | TGTGCCAGCAGATTGGGACAGGGCACAGATACGCAGTATTTT
15 | TRBJ2-3 | TRBV5-1 | . | . | CASSLAQGYTDTQYF | TGCGCCAGCAGCTTGGCCCAGGGTTACACAGATACGCAGTATTTT
15 | TRBJ1-1 | TRBV5-1 | . | . | CASSLVVGANTEAFF | TGCGCCAGCAGCTTGGTTGTGGGGGCGAACACTGAAGCTTTCTTT
14 | TRBJ2-3 | TRBV11-3 | . | TRBD2 | CASSSGGGADTQYF | TGTGCCAGCAGCTCCGGGGGGGGAGCAGATACGCAGTATTTT
14 | TRBJ2-1 | TRBV6-5 | few | . | CASSYSRVYNEQFF | TGTGCCAGCAGTTACTCGAGGGTTTACAATGAGCAGTTCTTC
14 | TRBJ1-5 | TRBV6-6 | . | . | CASSYSSGWQPQHF | TGTGCCAGCAGTTACTCGTCAGGTTGGCAGCCCCAGCATTTT
15 | TRBJ2-5 | TRBV5-4 | once | . | CASSLGASLVETQYF | TGTGCCAGCAGCTTGGGGGCTTCCTTGGTAGAGACCCAGTACTTC
14 | TRBJ1-2 | TRBV11-2 | . | . | CASSLDLVNYGYTF | TGTGCCAGCAGCTTAGATCTTGTCAACTATGGCTACACCTTC
14 | TRBJ2-2 | TRBV7-9 | . | . | CASSFRGSKEELFF | TGTGCCAGCAGCTTTCGGGGGAGTAAAGAGGAGCTGTTTTTT
16 | TRBJ2-3 | TRBV9 | . | . | CASSPKVGLGTDTQYF | TGTGCCAGCAGCCCTAAGGTGGGATTGGGCACAGATACGCAGTATTTT
16 | TRBJ1-1 | TRBV28 | once | TRBD1 | CASSDSTRRGAREAFF | TGTGCCAGCAGTGACTCCACACGCAGGGGGGCCCGTGAAGCTTTCTTT
14 | TRBJ2-2 | TRBV2 | . | . | CASHPTSNTGELFF | TGTGCCAGCCACCCAACCTCGAACACCGGGGAGCTGTTTTTT
14 | TRBJ1-2 | TRBV18 | . | . | CASSPTTDFHGYTF | TGTGCCAGCTCACCAACGACAGACTTCCATGGCTACACCTTC
14 | TRBJ2-1 | TRBV9 | . | . | CASSVVPSLGEQFF | TGTGCCAGCAGCGTAGTACCCTCCTTAGGGGAGCAGTTCTTC
16 | TRBJ2-1 | TRBV7-9 | . | TRBD2 | CASSLGLAGSYNEQFF | TGTGCCAGCAGCTTAGGGCTAGCGGGCTCCTACAATGAGCAGTTCTTC
12 | TRBJ1-5 | TRBV7-9 | . | . | CASSYQGQPQHF | TGTGCCAGCAGCTACCAGGGTCAGCCCCAGCATTTT